These T cell receptor beta chains were read from a single sample in a study of CD8+CD57+ T cells in acquired aplastic anemia. Each CDR3 protein gets one entry after TCRdb re-called the reads with MiXCR. The sample lists about 270,000 distinct CDR3 sequences, roughly 50% seen once, with approximately 8.2% in the top ten. Input material: sorted CD4+, CD8+, or CD8+CD57+ T cells (not recorded which) from PBMCs. Every receptor here comes from a human donor with severe aplastic anemia or a healthy control (not recorded which). Each CDR3 is given with its conserved first and last residue. A D gene is named only where the DNA matches it firmly. Clone sizes are given selectively: once, few, many, or a class where the clone is expanded.

TRBV20-1	many	TRBD1	TRBJ1-2	TGCAGTGCCCCGGGACAGGTGGACTACACCTTC	CSAPGQVDYTF
TRBV29-1	NA	TRBD2	TRBJ2-5	TGCAGCGTTGAAGAGGGTACCAGGACTAGCGGGACCTCCCAAGAGACCCAGTACTTC	CSVEEGTRTSGTSQETQYF
TRBV12-3/TRBV12-4	NA	TRBD2	TRBJ2-3	TGTGCCAGCAGTTTTGGGCGGGGGGGTCACACAGGTACGCAGTATTTT	CASSFGRGGHTGTQYF
TRBV20-1	NA	NA	TRBJ1-5	TGCAGTGCCCGCGGGGGGGAAGCTCAGCCCCAGCATTTT	CSARGGEAQPQHF
TRBV6-2/TRBV6-3	NA	NA	TRBJ1-2	TGTGCCAGCAGTTGGACCTCGGGGAAGCTAAACTATGGCTACACCTTC	CASSWTSGKLNYGYTF
TRBV15	NA	NA	TRBJ2-7	TGTGCCACCAGCAGAGGTGGGGACAACTCCTACGAGCAGTACTTC	CATSRGGDNSYEQYF
TRBV27	NA	NA	TRBJ1-6	TGTGCCAGCAGCCGGCCCGTGGTGTCGTTTTCACCCCTCCACTTT	CASSRPVVSFSPLHF
TRBV7-9	NA	NA	TRBJ2-2	TGTGCCAGCAGCTTGCCAGGGGACACCGGGGAGCTGTTTTTT	CASSLPGDTGELFF
TRBV7-2	many	NA	TRBJ1-1	TGTGCCAGCAGCTTTCCCGTGGACACTGAAGCTTTCTTT	CASSFPVDTEAFF
TRBV11-2	NA	TRBD1	TRBJ2-5	TGTGCCAGCAGACAAGTTAATCCGCAGGGGGCGTGGCAAGAGACCCAGTACTTC	CASRQVNPQGAWQETQYF
TRBV20-1	NA	TRBD1	TRBJ1-3	TGCAGTGCCCCCGGGGACAGGGGCTCTGGAAACACCATATATTTT	CSAPGDRGSGNTIYF
TRBV19	NA	NA	TRBJ2-5	TGTGCCAGTAGTATAGTTGGAGGCGGACAAGAGACCCAGTACTTC	CASSIVGGGQETQYF
TRBV29-1	NA	TRBD1	TRBJ2-7	TGCAGCGTTCAGACAGGGGGGCGCTACGAGCAGTACTTC	CSVQTGGRYEQYF
TRBV20-1	many	NA	TRBJ1-5	TGCAGTGCTAGGAGAACGGATCAGCCCCAGCATTTT	CSARRTDQPQHF